A selection of T cell receptor beta chains follows, all from one sample in a study of T cell responses to AZD1222 COVID-19 vaccine. The data were produced by immunoSEQ multiplex PCR, yet TCRdb's version contains in-frame clones alone and is incomplete. This table has 140,000 to 150,000 clones, roughly 89% appearing once. Sample: peripheral blood, taken 28 days after the second AZD1222 dose. All receptors come from an adult who received the AZD1222 COVID-19 vaccine. Each CDR3 is given with its conserved first and last residue. The D gene is left open where the match is weak. The size of a clone is reported for some rows only, either as once, few or many, or as a class for expanded clones.

size,J,V,D,DNA,CDR3
-,TRBJ1-1,TRBV6-2/TRBV6-3,-,TGTGCCAGCAGTTACGACAGAAGGAATTTGGGGAACACTGAAGCTTTCTTT,CASSYDRRNLGNTEAFF
-,TRBJ2-7,TRBV6-5,TRBD2,TGTGCCAGCAACCCCTCGGGGGAGGGCAACGAGCAGTACTTC,CASNPSGEGNEQYF
-,TRBJ1-3,TRBV5-1,-,TGCGCCAGCAGCTTGGAGTACAGCGGTAGCTCTGGAAACACCATATATTTT,CASSLEYSGSSGNTIYF
-,TRBJ1-1,TRBV11-3,TRBD1,TGTGCCAGCAGCTTTGCCCGACAGGGAACGAACACTGAAGCTTTCTTT,CASSFARQGTNTEAFF
-,TRBJ2-2,TRBV7-6,-,TGTGCCAGCAGCTTAGGGCGGCGGAGCGCGAACACCGGGGAGCTGTTTTTT,CASSLGRRSANTGELFF
-,TRBJ2-3,TRBV15,-,TGTGCCACCAGCAGAGTCAGGCCCAACACAGATACGCAGTATTTT,CATSRVRPNTDTQYF
-,TRBJ2-7,TRBV10-3,-,TGTGCCACCATACGGACAGACCTCGGGGGCGGCGAGCAGTACTTC,CATIRTDLGGGEQYF
-,TRBJ1-2,TRBV19,-,TGTGCCAGTAGTATGGGGGGATTTCGGCGGGACAAACAGTATTTTAACTATGGCTACACCTTC,CASSMGGFRRDKQYFNYGYTF
-,TRBJ2-3,TRBV5-1,-,TGCGCCAGCAGCTTGGCCGGGGCCCAAACAGATACGCAGTATTTT,CASSLAGAQTDTQYF
-,TRBJ2-1,TRBV19,TRBD2,TGTGCCAGTAGCGAGGCGGGAGAATCCTACAATGAGCAGTTCTTC,CASSEAGESYNEQFF
-,TRBJ1-1,TRBV2,-,TGTGCCAGCAGCGACGGGACCCTGGGCACTGAAGCTTTCTTT,CASSDGTLGTEAFF
-,TRBJ1-2,TRBV13,-,TGTGCCAGCAGCTTACGCAGGGACCGTCATGGCTACACCTTC,CASSLRRDRHGYTF
-,TRBJ2-1,TRBV4-2,-,TGTGCCAGCAGCCACCCATCCGGGACAAACGACAATGAGCAGTTCTTC,CASSHPSGTNDNEQFF
-,TRBJ2-7,TRBV2,-,TGTGCCAGCAGTATGAGACCCTTCTACGAGCAGTACTTC,CASSMRPFYEQYF
-,TRBJ2-1,TRBV28,TRBD1,TGTGCCAGCAGTTCCCTGGACAGGGGGCTCTACAATGAGCAGTTCTTC,CASSSLDRGLYNEQFF
few,TRBJ2-7,TRBV7-8,-,TGTGCCAGCAGTTCCGACCGACTCTCCTACGAGCAGTACTTC,CASSSDRLSYEQYF
-,TRBJ1-6,TRBV9,-,TGCGCCAGCAGCGTTACAGGTGCCTATAATTCACCCCTCCACTTT,CASSVTGAYNSPLHF
-,TRBJ1-5,TRBV7-2,-,TGTGCCAGCAGCACACAGGGAAATAGCAATCAGCCCCAGCATTTT,CASSTQGNSNQPQHF
-,TRBJ2-7,TRBV27,-,TGTGCCAGCAGTCGAGGGGGCCGGGAGTACGAGCAGTACTTC,CASSRGGREYEQYF
-,TRBJ2-7,TRBV27,-,TGTGCCAGCAGTTTCGGTAGGCGGAGCTCCTACGAGCAGTACTTC,CASSFGRRSSYEQYF
-,TRBJ1-2,TRBV28,-,TGTGCCAGCAGTCCGATCGACACGTACTATGGCTACACCTTC,CASSPIDTYYGYTF
-,TRBJ2-5,TRBV4-2,-,TGTGCCAGCAGCCAAGATCGTGGGAGTGGAGGAGAGACCCAGTACTTC,CASSQDRGSGGETQYF
-,TRBJ2-2,TRBV5-1,TRBD2,TGCGCCAGCAGCTTGGGACTAGCGGGAGGGCTTGGCACCGGGGAGCTGTTTTTT,CASSLGLAGGLGTGELFF
-,TRBJ2-7,TRBV9,-,TGTGCCAGCAGCGTAGGGGATGTGTCTCTCCACGAGCAGTACTTC,CASSVGDVSLHEQYF
-,TRBJ2-3,TRBV4-1,TRBD2,TGCGCCAGCAGCCAGACGGGACTAGCGGGGATTACAGATACGCAGTATTTT,CASSQTGLAGITDTQYF
-,TRBJ1-6,TRBV7-2,-,TGTGCCAGCAGCGAAACAGGGTCCGATTCACCCCTCCACTTT,CASSETGSDSPLHF
-,TRBJ2-5,TRBV5-6,-,TGTGCCAGCAGCTTGGTCCCGGAGACCCAGTACTTC,CASSLVPETQYF
once,TRBJ1-1,TRBV20-1,-,TGCAGTGCTAGTGAAACACCGGGGACTGAAGCTTTCTTT,CSASETPGTEAFF
-,TRBJ1-1,TRBV2,TRBD1,TGTGCCAGCAGTGAAGCCGGGACAGGGAGTGGGTCTGAAGCTTTCTTT,CASSEAGTGSGSEAFF
once,TRBJ1-6,TRBV7-8,-,TGTGCCAGCAGCTTAGCTCGGATCTACTATAATTCACCCCTCCACTTT,CASSLARIYYNSPLHF
-,TRBJ2-3,TRBV6-2/TRBV6-3,-,TGTGCCAGCAGTTACAGGGGCGCCCTTCGCACAGATACGCAGTATTTT,CASSYRGALRTDTQYF
-,TRBJ2-1,TRBV4-3,TRBD2,TGCGCCAGCAGCCCCTGGGGAGCGGGAGGCTCCTACAATGAGCAGTTCTTC,CASSPWGAGGSYNEQFF
-,TRBJ1-2,TRBV9,-,TGTGCCAGCAGCCCGCGGACCTTCGAGGGTTATGGCTACACCTTC,CASSPRTFEGYGYTF
-,TRBJ2-1,TRBV29-1,TRBD2,TGCAGCCCGAGGACTAGCGGCAGCAATGAGCAGTTCTTC,CSPRTSGSNEQFF
-,TRBJ2-7,TRBV27,TRBD1,TGTGCCTGCAGTAGGGGGACAGGGGGCGCGGGGTACGAGCAGTACTTC,CACSRGTGGAGYEQYF
-,TRBJ1-3,TRBV5-1,TRBD1,TGCGCCAGCAGCCTGACAGGGGGTGGAAACACCATATATTTT,CASSLTGGGNTIYF
-,TRBJ1-2,TRBV27,TRBD1,TGTGCCAGCAGCCTTGCAGGGGGCAGCCATGGCTACACCTTC,CASSLAGGSHGYTF
-,TRBJ2-7,TRBV24-1,-,TGTGCCACCGGTGGGATGGAGACCGCGCGGGGCGAGCAGTACTTC,CATGGMETARGEQYF
once,TRBJ1-2,TRBV7-9,-,TGTGCCAGCACCCAGGACTGGGACACCGCGACTAACTATGGCTACACCTTC,CASTQDWDTATNYGYTF
-,TRBJ2-1,TRBV12-3/TRBV12-4,-,TGTGCCAGCAGTTTTGCGAACAATGAGCAGTTCTTC,CASSFANNEQFF
-,TRBJ2-4,TRBV15,-,TGTGCCACCAGCAGTCGGGGCAGGGGAGCCGCCAAAAACATTCAGTACTTC,CATSSRGRGAAKNIQYF
-,TRBJ1-1,TRBV7-3,-,TGTGCCAGCAGCTCGTTTAGACAGAGTGAAGCTTTCTTT,CASSSFRQSEAFF